The subject of this entry is one T cell receptor (beta chain). Libraries were prepared by immunoSEQ multiplex PCR; TCRdb keeps only in-frame clonotypes and omits some of them. The data hold 250,000 to 350,000 clones, with roughly 90% observed a single time. This entry is derived from a study of blood T cell repertoires in COVID-19. Trimming cost V 4 bases and J 1 base, with 10 bases left between them. The CDR3 covers 13 residues. CDR1 is SQVTM and CDR2 is ANQGSEA in the germline V gene. Seattle cases were enrolled at active infection and followed longitudinally. Sequences were obtained from peripheral blood. The rearrangement uses TRBV29-1 and TRBJ1-2; D ambiguous. This receptor was obtained from a woman aged 25 to 39 with COVID-19, enrolled during active disease. The CDR3 reads CSVAGEINYGYTF. CDR3 in DNA: TGCAGCGTTGCTGGGGAGATTAACTATGGCTACACCTTC.